A selection of T cell receptor beta chains follows, all from one sample in a study of human T cells and chemical hapten exposure. MiXCR, applied by TCRdb to the RACE reads, yields one record per CDR3 protein. The table shows 70,000 to 95,000 distinct CDR3 sequences, with 8.6% occurring only once. Input material: whole blood. Receptors originate from a female donor in good health. Some clones in this sample may be carry-over from other donors' samples. The CDR3 runs from the conserved cysteine through the conserved F or W. D genes are given only for firm matches. The size of a clone is reported for some rows only, either as once, few or many, or as a class for expanded clones.

v_gene: TRBV19
d_gene: TRBD1
abundance: few
len: 15
j_gene: TRBJ1-1
CDR3nt: TGTGCCAGTACCCGCACGGGGGGGACAGTGGCTGAAGCTTTCTTT
CDR3aa: CASTRTGGTVAEAFF

v_gene: TRBV27
d_gene: TRBD2
abundance: many
len: 15
j_gene: TRBJ2-5
CDR3nt: TGTGCCAGCAGTTCGGGACTAACCCGCGTAGCGACCCAGTACTTC
CDR3aa: CASSSGLTRVATQYF

v_gene: TRBV5-1
d_gene: TRBD2
abundance: -
len: 15
j_gene: TRBJ2-1
CDR3nt: TGCGCCAGCAGCTTGGGTGGCGGGGGGGCCTCAATGAAGTTCTTC
CDR3aa: CASSLGGGGASMKFF

v_gene: TRBV7-2
d_gene: -
abundance: many
len: 12
j_gene: TRBJ2-7
CDR3nt: TGTGCCAGCAGCTCCCACAGGTTTGGGCAGTACTTC
CDR3aa: CASSSHRFGQYF

v_gene: TRBV7-7
d_gene: -
abundance: many
len: 15
j_gene: TRBJ2-3
CDR3nt: TGTGCCAGCAGCCTAGAGGGTCAAAGTGCAGATACGCAGTATTTT
CDR3aa: CASSLEGQSADTQYF

v_gene: TRBV15
d_gene: -
abundance: few
len: 15
j_gene: TRBJ1-5
CDR3nt: TGTGCCACCAGCCTTACAGGGACTAGCAATCAGCCCCAGCATTTT
CDR3aa: CATSLTGTSNQPQHF

v_gene: TRBV6-1
d_gene: -
abundance: many
len: 16
j_gene: TRBJ1-4
CDR3nt: TGTGCCAGCAGTGAAGGACCCTTACTGGCTAATGAAAAACTGTTTTTT
CDR3aa: CASSEGPLLANEKLFF

v_gene: TRBV12-3/TRBV12-4
d_gene: -
abundance: many
len: 17
j_gene: TRBJ2-3
CDR3nt: TGTGCCAGCAGTTTAGCGGTTGGCTACCAAGACACAGATACGCAGTATTTT
CDR3aa: CASSLAVGYQDTDTQYF

v_gene: TRBV7-8
d_gene: -
abundance: few
len: 12
j_gene: TRBJ2-2
CDR3nt: TGTGCCAGCAGCTTAGTGTCCGGGGAGCTGTTTTTT
CDR3aa: CASSLVSGELFF

v_gene: TRBV11-1
d_gene: -
abundance: many
len: 13
j_gene: TRBJ1-1
CDR3nt: TGTGCCAGCAGCTTGGTCAGGGACACTGAAGCTTTCTTT
CDR3aa: CASSLVRDTEAFF

v_gene: TRBV5-1
d_gene: -
abundance: -
len: 12
j_gene: TRBJ1-2
CDR3nt: TGCGCCAGCAGCCCCGACAGATATGGCTACACCTTC
CDR3aa: CASSPDRYGYTF

v_gene: TRBV20-1
d_gene: -
abundance: few
len: 10
j_gene: TRBJ2-1
CDR3nt: TGCAGTGCTAGAGAGGCCGTCTCCACCTTC
CDR3aa: CSAREAVSTF

v_gene: TRBV9
d_gene: -
abundance: -
len: 13
j_gene: TRBJ2-7
CDR3nt: TGTGCCAGCATCCAAGCGACCCCCTACGAGCAGTACTTC
CDR3aa: CASIQATPYEQYF

v_gene: TRBV27
d_gene: -
abundance: -
len: 14
j_gene: TRBJ2-7
CDR3nt: TGTGCCAGCAGTCCGGGATTTAGTACCTACGAGCAGTACTTC
CDR3aa: CASSPGFSTYEQYF

v_gene: TRBV7-9
d_gene: -
abundance: -
len: 13
j_gene: TRBJ1-1
CDR3nt: TGTGCCAGCAGCTTGGTAGAGAACACTGAAGCTTTCTTT
CDR3aa: CASSLVENTEAFF

v_gene: TRBV13
d_gene: -
abundance: many
len: 16
j_gene: TRBJ1-6
CDR3nt: TGTGCCAGCAGCTGGGGTCCGGTTCAGGATAATTCACCCCTCCACTTT
CDR3aa: CASSWGPVQDNSPLHF

v_gene: TRBV6-4
d_gene: -
abundance: many
len: 14
j_gene: TRBJ2-6
CDR3nt: TGTGCCAGCAGTCAGGGTGAAGGGGCCAACGTCCTGACTTTC
CDR3aa: CASSQGEGANVLTF

v_gene: TRBV5-6
d_gene: -
abundance: -
len: 15
j_gene: TRBJ2-7
CDR3nt: TGTGCCAGCAGGTTTTATGGGGGTGGCAAGAATGAGCAGTACTTC
CDR3aa: CASRFYGGGKNEQYF

v_gene: TRBV6-5
d_gene: -
abundance: few
len: 15
j_gene: TRBJ2-7
CDR3nt: TGTGCCAGCAGTCCCTCTCGGGGGCAGGCCTACGAGCAGTACTTC
CDR3aa: CASSPSRGQAYEQYF

v_gene: TRBV6-6
d_gene: TRBD1
abundance: many
len: 17
j_gene: TRBJ1-1
CDR3nt: TGTGCCAGCAGCACTATGGCCCCACAGGGGCCGGGCACTGAAGCTTTCTTT
CDR3aa: CASSTMAPQGPGTEAFF

v_gene: TRBV6-5
d_gene: -
abundance: few
len: 16
j_gene: TRBJ1-5
CDR3nt: TGTGCCAGCAGTTCCCGTAGGGTTACGGTCAATCAGCCCCAGCATTTT
CDR3aa: CASSSRRVTVNQPQHF

v_gene: TRBV12-3/TRBV12-4
d_gene: -
abundance: few
len: 16
j_gene: TRBJ1-1
CDR3nt: TGTGCCAGCAGTTCTACTTATCGACAGGCCAGAGGTGAAGCTTTCTTT
CDR3aa: CASSSTYRQARGEAFF

v_gene: TRBV2
d_gene: -
abundance: once
len: 15
j_gene: TRBJ2-7
CDR3nt: TGTGCCAGCAGTGAACGAGGGGGAGAGGCCTACGAGCAGTACTTC
CDR3aa: CASSERGGEAYEQYF

v_gene: TRBV3-1
d_gene: TRBD1
abundance: -
len: 16
j_gene: TRBJ2-7
CDR3nt: TGTGCCAGCAGCCGAAATTGGGACAGAAACTCCTACGAGCAGTACTTC
CDR3aa: CASSRNWDRNSYEQYF

v_gene: TRBV6-1
d_gene: -
abundance: many
len: 15
j_gene: TRBJ1-1
CDR3nt: TGTGCCAGCAAAGAAGGGGGAGGCGTGAACACTGAAGCTTTCTTT
CDR3aa: CASKEGGGVNTEAFF

v_gene: TRBV5-6
d_gene: -
abundance: many
len: 13
j_gene: TRBJ1-6
CDR3nt: TGTGCCAGCAGCTTGAGGGCCTTACCACCCCTCCACTTT
CDR3aa: CASSLRALPPLHF

v_gene: TRBV6-6
d_gene: -
abundance: few
len: 11
j_gene: TRBJ1-1
CDR3nt: TGTGCCAGCAGTGATGTAGCTGAAGCTTTCTTT
CDR3aa: CASSDVAEAFF

v_gene: TRBV6-2/TRBV6-3
d_gene: -
abundance: few
len: 15
j_gene: TRBJ1-6
CDR3nt: TGTGCCAGCAGTATATCACCGGGACAACATGCACCCCTCCACTTT
CDR3aa: CASSISPGQHAPLHF

v_gene: TRBV12-3/TRBV12-4
d_gene: -
abundance: many
len: 14
j_gene: TRBJ2-1
CDR3nt: TGTGCCAGCAGACCGACAGGCCCCTACAATGAGCAGTTCTTC
CDR3aa: CASRPTGPYNEQFF

v_gene: TRBV18
d_gene: -
abundance: few
len: 13
j_gene: TRBJ1-2
CDR3nt: TGTGCCAGCTCACCTGAAAGATCCTATGGCTACACCTTC
CDR3aa: CASSPERSYGYTF

v_gene: TRBV14
d_gene: -
abundance: few
len: 16
j_gene: TRBJ1-3
CDR3nt: TGTGCCAGCAGCCAAGGTCTGGTTAGCTCTGGAAACACCATATATTTT
CDR3aa: CASSQGLVSSGNTIYF

v_gene: TRBV7-8
d_gene: -
abundance: few
len: 14
j_gene: TRBJ1-1
CDR3nt: TGTGCCAGCAGCCGGGGACCCCACCTCACTGAAGCTTTCTTT
CDR3aa: CASSRGPHLTEAFF

v_gene: TRBV27
d_gene: -
abundance: many
len: 15
j_gene: TRBJ2-7
CDR3nt: TGTGCCAGCAGTTTAGAGGTCAGGGGTGGTTACGAGCAGTACTTC
CDR3aa: CASSLEVRGGYEQYF

v_gene: TRBV10-3
d_gene: -
abundance: -
len: 15
j_gene: TRBJ2-5
CDR3nt: TGTGCCATCAGTGACTCGGGACTTCCACAAGAGACCCAGTACTTC
CDR3aa: CAISDSGLPQETQYF

v_gene: TRBV6-1
d_gene: -
abundance: -
len: 15
j_gene: TRBJ2-7
CDR3nt: TGTGCCAGCAGTGAAGCGCGACAGGGAGGCTTGTGGCAGTACTTC
CDR3aa: CASSEARQGGLWQYF

v_gene: TRBV21-1
d_gene: -
abundance: few
len: 15
j_gene: TRBJ2-7
CDR3nt: TGTGCCAGCAGCAAAGAGGGGGCGCTGACCTACGAGCAGTACTTC
CDR3aa: CASSKEGALTYEQYF

v_gene: TRBV2
d_gene: -
abundance: -
len: 13
j_gene: TRBJ1-1
CDR3nt: TGTGCCAGCAGCCTTATGGGGGGCGAGGCAGCTTTCTTT
CDR3aa: CASSLMGGEAAFF

v_gene: TRBV3-1
d_gene: TRBD2
abundance: many
len: 16
j_gene: TRBJ2-1
CDR3nt: TGTGCCAGCAGCCAAACTGGGACTAGCGCTGGGAGTGAGCAGTTCTTC
CDR3aa: CASSQTGTSAGSEQFF

v_gene: TRBV7-3
d_gene: -
abundance: few
len: 14
j_gene: TRBJ2-2
CDR3nt: TGTGCCAGCAGCCCCCGGCTGGACACCGGGGAGCTGTTTTTT
CDR3aa: CASSPRLDTGELFF

v_gene: TRBV20-1
d_gene: -
abundance: many
len: 14
j_gene: TRBJ2-3
CDR3nt: TGCAGTGCTAGTATCTATGTTGACGCAGATACGCAGTATTTT
CDR3aa: CSASIYVDADTQYF

v_gene: TRBV4-2
d_gene: -
abundance: -
len: 19
j_gene: TRBJ2-5
CDR3nt: TGTGCCAGCAGCCAAGATCGACCCTCCTCCTCTAGGTCCCAAGAGACCCAGTACTTC
CDR3aa: CASSQDRPSSSRSQETQYF

v_gene: TRBV6-1
d_gene: -
abundance: -
len: 13
j_gene: TRBJ2-3
CDR3nt: TGTGCCAGCCACCGGGGCCTCACAGATACGCAGTATTTT
CDR3aa: CASHRGLTDTQYF

v_gene: TRBV10-3
d_gene: -
abundance: many
len: 14
j_gene: TRBJ2-1
CDR3nt: TGTGCCATCAGTGAAGGGGGGATGAGCAATGAGCAGTTCTTC
CDR3aa: CAISEGGMSNEQFF

v_gene: TRBV2
d_gene: -
abundance: -
len: 11
j_gene: TRBJ2-3
CDR3nt: TGTGCCAGCAGTGAATCGGATACGCAGTATTTT
CDR3aa: CASSESDTQYF

v_gene: TRBV7-2
d_gene: TRBD1
abundance: few
len: 16
j_gene: TRBJ2-3
CDR3nt: TGTGCCAGCAGCCCTGGGACAGGGCGGTCCGCAGATACGCAGTATTTT
CDR3aa: CASSPGTGRSADTQYF

v_gene: TRBV4-1
d_gene: TRBD1
abundance: many
len: 19
j_gene: TRBJ1-4
CDR3nt: TGCGCCAGCAGCCAAGTCGTCGGACAGGGGCTTGCAACTAATGAAAAACTGTTTTTT
CDR3aa: CASSQVVGQGLATNEKLFF

v_gene: TRBV20-1
d_gene: -
abundance: -
len: 15
j_gene: TRBJ1-3
CDR3nt: TGCAGTGCTGGGTATCGGACAGCCTCTGGAAACACCATATATTTT
CDR3aa: CSAGYRTASGNTIYF

v_gene: TRBV6-1
d_gene: TRBD2
abundance: -
len: 15
j_gene: TRBJ2-7
CDR3nt: TGTGCCAGCAGGAGCGGGGGGGCGATCATTTACGAGCAGTACTTC
CDR3aa: CASRSGGAIIYEQYF

v_gene: TRBV9
d_gene: -
abundance: many
len: 14
j_gene: TRBJ2-3
CDR3nt: TGTGCCAGCAGCGTCGGTCAAAGCACAGATACGCAGTATTTT
CDR3aa: CASSVGQSTDTQYF

v_gene: TRBV4-2
d_gene: -
abundance: -
len: 16
j_gene: TRBJ1-4
CDR3nt: TGTGCCAGCAGCCCACGGCGGGGGCCAACTAATGAAAAACTGTTTTTT
CDR3aa: CASSPRRGPTNEKLFF

v_gene: TRBV5-1
d_gene: -
abundance: many
len: 15
j_gene: TRBJ1-2
CDR3nt: TGCGCCAGCAGCTTGGCTCCGAGCAGCCACTATGGCTACACCTTC
CDR3aa: CASSLAPSSHYGYTF

v_gene: TRBV6-2/TRBV6-3
d_gene: TRBD1
abundance: -
len: 14
j_gene: TRBJ1-6
CDR3nt: TGTGCCAGCAGTTACTCACAGGGGAATTCACCCCTCCACTTT
CDR3aa: CASSYSQGNSPLHF

v_gene: TRBV19
d_gene: -
abundance: few
len: 13
j_gene: TRBJ1-5
CDR3nt: TGTGCCAGTACCGAGGACGGTAATCAGCCCCAGCATTTT
CDR3aa: CASTEDGNQPQHF

v_gene: TRBV7-9
d_gene: -
abundance: -
len: 15
j_gene: TRBJ1-2
CDR3nt: TGTGCCAGCAGCTTAGCGGGTCAAAATAACTATGGCTACACCTTC
CDR3aa: CASSLAGQNNYGYTF

v_gene: TRBV12-3/TRBV12-4
d_gene: -
abundance: -
len: 12
j_gene: TRBJ2-7
CDR3nt: TGTGCCAGCAGTAGGGAGAGCTACGAGCAGTACTTC
CDR3aa: CASSRESYEQYF